What follows are 6 T cell receptor beta chains derived from one specimen sequenced in a study of response to subunit inactivated influenza vaccine. TCRdb redid the calling of the RT-PCR reads with MiXCR, one entry per CDR3 protein. The data contain around 580,000 distinct CDR3 sequences, about 10% of them singletons. The sequences come from PBMCs from blood, collected on the day of vaccination. The source of these receptors is a man over 45 who received an inactivated influenza vaccine.

Only a few counts were recorded for this clonotype. The chain is built from TRBV5-1 and TRBJ2-3; 11 bases align to TRBD2. This CDR3 is built from 17 residues. The germline V gene has CDR1 SGHRS and CDR2 YFSETQ. V was clipped by 2 bases and J by 3 bases; unmatched bases: 8. In nucleotides, the CDR3 is TGCGCCAGCAGCTTACTAGCGGGGGAGAAGGGTACAGATACGCAGTATTTT. This translates into CASSLLAGEKGTDTQYF.

The gene calls are TRBV9 and TRBJ2-7; perhaps D is TRBD1 or TRBD2 (6 bases each). Germline CDR1 is SGDLS and CDR2 is YYNGEE. The CDR3 is 13 amino acids. Trimming cost V 0 bases and J 9 bases, with 13 bases left between them. CDR3 coding DNA: TGTGCCAGCAGCGTAGTTCCGGGGGCTTGGCAGTACTTC. Translated: CASSVVPGAWQYF.

The sample holds a few counts of this clonotype. V gene TRBV6-1 combines with J gene TRBJ1-2; D unclear. Looked up from germline, CDR1 is MNHNS and CDR2 is SASEGT. Trimming pared 3 bases from V and 6 bases from J, leaving 11 bases between. The CDR3 is 13 residues long. The CDR3 nucleotides are TGTGCCAGCAGTGACCCAGGTCGGAATGGCTACACCTTC. Amino acid sequence: CASSDPGRNGYTF.

Only a few counts were recorded for this clonotype. The rearrangement links TRBV11-2 to TRBJ2-1; D is perhaps TRBD2 (7 bases). V was pared by 8 bases and J by 4 bases, with 15 bases between. Germline assignment: CDR1 SGHAT and CDR2 FQNNGV. This CDR3 comprises 14 residues. The DNA of the CDR3 is TGTGCCAGCCAAAGGGGGAGGGCTTACAATGAGCAGTTCTTC. The encoded protein is CASQRGRAYNEQFF.

Ten or more counts support this clonotype. The chain joins TRBV5-1 to TRBJ2-5, with a possible D match to TRBD2 (6 bases). Trimming took 0 bases from V and 5 from J, leaving 11 bases between them. The CDR3 sequence is 14 residues long. Germline CDR1 and CDR2: SGHRS and YFSETQ. The CDR3 bases are TGCGCCAGCAGCTTGGTCGACAGCGGGGAGACCCAGTACTTC. It codes for CASSLVDSGETQYF.

The V and J genes are TRBV10-3 and TRBJ2-5; 14 bases map to TRBD2. This CDR3 is 13 amino acids long. With V trimmed by 9 bases and J by 4 bases, 1 base remained unmatched. Germline CDR1 is ENHRY and CDR2 is SYGVKD. CDR3 protein: CAIGLAGGETQYF. In nucleotides, the CDR3 is TGTGCCATTGGACTAGCGGGAGGAGAGACCCAGTACTTC.